These 19 T cell receptor beta chains came from one sample sequenced in a study of blood T cell repertoires in COVID-19. This table comes from immunoSEQ multiplex PCR, and its TCRdb copy is limited to in-frame clones, with some not included. The sample lists around 340,000 clones, 83% occurring once. Sequencing was carried out using peripheral blood. The receptors shown here come from a man aged 25-45 years with active or convalescent COVID-19.

This clone has only one observation. The chain joins TRBV9 to TRBJ2-5; 12 bases match TRBD2. CDR1 is SGDLS, CDR2 YYNGEE, per germline. This CDR3 has 15 residues. V lost 2 bases and J lost 4; bases outside the gene matches: 3. CDR3 nucleotides: TGTGCCAGCAGCGTTTCTAGCGGGGGGGCAGAGACCCAGTACTTC. It translates to CASSVSSGGAETQYF.

The chain recombines TRBV11-2 with TRBJ2-7, with D perhaps TRBD1 (5 bases). Germline V lookup: CDR1 SGHAT, CDR2 FQNNGV. The CDR3 is 14 amino acids. Between the trimmed V and J ends, which lost 5 bases and 3 bases, there was a span of 14 bases. CDR3 protein: CASSEVGPIYEQYF. The CDR3 DNA follows: TGTGCCAGCAGCGAGGTGGGGCCTATCTACGAGCAGTACTTC.

The V gene is TRBV5-1, the J gene TRBJ2-6, with D perhaps TRBD2 (7 bases). V was trimmed by 0 bases and J by 0 bases, leaving 19 bases between them. This CDR3 has 20 amino acids. Germline V CDR1 and CDR2: SGHRS, YFSETQ. The CDR3 here is CASSLEGGPSSFSGANVLTF. CDR3 sequence (DNA): TGCGCCAGCAGCTTGGAGGGGGGGCCTTCCTCTTTCTCTGGGGCCAACGTCCTGACTTTC. The entire variable domain, with the rest obtained from reference TRBV5-1 and TRBJ2-6, is as follows: KAGVTQTPRYLIKTRGQQVTLSCSPISGHRSVSWYQQTPGQGLQFLFEYFSETQRNKGNFPGRFSGRQFSNSRSEMNVSTLELGDSALYLCASSLEGGPSSFSGANVLTFGAGSRLTVL.

This clone was recorded only once. In nucleotides, the CDR3 is TGTGCCAGCAGTGAGGGATTTTTTGAGACCCAGTACTTC. Protein product: CASSEGFFETQYF. The gene calls are TRBV6-6 and TRBJ2-5; D is possibly TRBD2 (5 bases). V was trimmed by 5 bases and J by 5 bases, leaving 12 bases between them. The CDR3 contains 13 residues. Germline-derived CDR1 and CDR2 are MNHNY and SVGAGI (reference sequence).

The chain is built from TRBV7-2 and TRBJ2-3; tentatively, D is TRBD2 (6 bases). Deletions cut 5 bases from V and 4 bases from J, with 7 bases between. This CDR3 is built from 12 residues. CDR1 is SGHTA and CDR2 is FQGNSA in the germline V gene. CDR3 sequence reads: CASSPSADTQYF. CDR3 nucleotide sequence: TGTGCCAGCAGCCCTAGCGCAGATACGCAGTATTTT.

This chain links TRBV6-2 or TRBV6-3 with TRBJ2-1; TRBD1 matches at 7 bases. The ends lost 6 bases at V and 7 bases at J; junction bases unmatched: 6. Germline V gene lookup returns CDR1 MNHEY and CDR2 SVGEGT. The CDR3 consists of 13 residues. CDR3: CASSDRGQNEQFF. As DNA, the CDR3 is TGTGCCAGCAGCGACCGGGGACAGAATGAGCAGTTCTTC.

This clone has ten or more counts. V is TRBV29-1 and J is TRBJ2-5; TRBD2 is a possible D gene (6 bases). V lost 6 bases to trimming and J lost 8 bases, with 22 bases between them. Per the germline V gene, CDR1 is SQVTM and CDR2 is ANQGSEA. The CDR3 is 14 amino acids. The CDR3 reads CSVEPSGDFATQYF. Written as DNA, the CDR3 is TGCAGCGTCGAACCCAGTGGGGACTTCGCCACCCAGTACTTC.

CDR3 nucleotides: TGTGCCACCAGTGATCCTCAGGAATTCCATGGCTACACCTTC. It specifies CATSDPQEFHGYTF. The rearrangement links TRBV24-1 to TRBJ1-2; D call uncertain. The CDR3 is 14 amino acids. V lost 3 bases to trimming and J lost 6 bases, with 13 bases between them. Germline values: CDR1 KGHDR, CDR2 SFDVKD.

This chain uses TRBV7-2 with TRBJ2-7, with 7 positions matching TRBD1. CDR1 and CDR2 from the germline V gene are SGHTA and FQGNSA. V was clipped by 5 bases and J by 3 bases; unmatched bases: 4. The CDR3 is 13 amino acids. This CDR3 is CASSRGDSYEQYF. The CDR3 DNA follows: TGTGCCAGCAGCAGAGGGGACAGCTACGAGCAGTACTTC.

The V call is TRBV28, the J call TRBJ1-2, with D tentatively TRBD1 (5 bases). The CDR3 length is 13 residues. CDR1 is MDHEN and CDR2 is SYDVKM in the germline V gene. The V end was cut by 5 bases, the J end by 5 bases, with 12 bases between. The CDR3 region is CASSAGRLYGYTF. For the CDR3, the DNA is TGTGCCAGCAGTGCAGGGAGGTTATATGGCTACACCTTC.

The V gene is TRBV29-1, the J gene TRBJ2-3; D is perhaps TRBD1 (5 bases). The ends were cut back, 6 bases at V and 9 bases at J, with 13 bases in the middle. The CDR3 has 11 residues. CDR1 and CDR2 from the germline V gene are SQVTM and ANQGSEA. CDR3 bases: TGCAGCGTCCGAGACTCAGGGACGCAGTATTTT. Amino acid sequence: CSVRDSGTQYF.

The chain couples TRBV9 to TRBJ1-1; D is possibly TRBD1 (5 bases). This CDR3 region has 13 residues. Deletions cut 4 bases from V and 3 bases from J, with 10 bases between. Germline lookup yields CDR1 SGDLS and CDR2 YYNGEE. DNA of the CDR3: TGTGCCAGCAGCTTACGACAGTACACTGAAGCTTTCTTT. This codes for CASSLRQYTEAFF.

A remark on this clone: The same CDR3 arises from other DNA sequences in this sample as well. The chain recombines TRBV5-1 with TRBJ1-4; 7 bases match TRBD1. This CDR3 has 14 residues. Germline lookup yields CDR1 SGHRS and CDR2 YFSETQ. V gave up 0 bases and J gave up 8 bases; unmatched junction bases: 4. The DNA for the CDR3 is TGCGCCAGCAGCTTGGGACAGGGTGGGGAAAAACTGTTTTTT. Amino acids: CASSLGQGGEKLFF. The full variable domain, rest sourced from reference TRBV5-1 and TRBJ1-4, is KAGVTQTPRYLIKTRGQQVTLSCSPISGHRSVSWYQQTPGQGLQFLFEYFSETQRNKGNFPGRFSGRQFSNSRSEMNVSTLELGDSALYLCASSLGQGGEKLFFGSGTQLSVL.

The rearrangement uses TRBV24-1 and TRBJ2-3; D is unclear. V shed 3 bases and J shed 0 bases, with 6 bases lying between them. Germline values: CDR1 KGHDR, CDR2 SFDVKD. The CDR3 spans 14 residues. CDR3 sequence reads: CATSDPGSTDTQYF. CDR3 coding DNA: TGTGCCACCAGTGATCCCGGGAGCACAGATACGCAGTATTTT.

The chain is built from TRBV6-5 and TRBJ1-5, with no clear D. Trimming stripped 7 bases from V and 0 bases from J, with 13 bases between. CDR1 is MNHEY and CDR2 is SVGAGI in the germline V gene. The CDR3 totals 15 residues. CDR3 protein: CASTITEYSNQPQHF. In nucleotides, the CDR3 is TGTGCCAGCACCATAACTGAGTATAGCAATCAGCCCCAGCATTTT.

The chain combines TRBV30 with TRBJ1-4; D call uncertain. The CDR3 is made up of 12 amino acids. V was pared by 5 bases and J by 4 bases, with 8 bases between. Germline V lookup: CDR1 GTSNPN, CDR2 SVGIG (reference sequence). DNA of the CDR3: TGTGCCTGGGGACGGAGTAATGAAAAACTGTTTTTT. Amino acids: CAWGRSNEKLFF.

This chain connects TRBV5-5 to TRBJ1-1, with a possible D match to TRBD1 (6 bases). The CDR3 loop spans 15 amino acids. CDR1 SGHKS and CDR2 YYEKEE come from the germline V gene (reference sequence). Between the trimmed V and J ends, which lost 4 bases and 1 base, there was a span of 14 bases. Written as DNA, the CDR3 is TGTGCCAGCAGCGCCTACGGGACATCGAACACTGAAGCTTTCTTT. This gives the protein CASSAYGTSNTEAFF.

This chain uses TRBV30 with TRBJ2-3; 9 bases align to TRBD2. The CDR3 is made up of 14 amino acids. Germline V gene sequence: CDR1 GTSNPN, CDR2 SVGIG (reference sequence). The trim removed 7 bases at V and 4 bases at J, leaving 9 bases unmatched. The CDR3 protein is CASSRRGGSDTQYF. Written as DNA, the CDR3 is TGTGCCTCGTCCCGGCGGGGGGGTTCAGATACGCAGTATTTT.

The genes are TRBV3-1 (or the pseudogene TRBV3-2) and TRBJ2-1; 10 nucleotides align to TRBD2. There are 15 residues in the CDR3. The germline V gene has CDR1 LGHDT and CDR2 YNNKEL (reference sequence). Unmatched junction bases numbered 3, after V lost 4 bases and J lost 3 bases. CDR3 loop: CASSPRLAGYNEQFF. CDR3 in DNA: TGTGCCAGCAGCCCGAGACTAGCGGGCTACAATGAGCAGTTCTTC.